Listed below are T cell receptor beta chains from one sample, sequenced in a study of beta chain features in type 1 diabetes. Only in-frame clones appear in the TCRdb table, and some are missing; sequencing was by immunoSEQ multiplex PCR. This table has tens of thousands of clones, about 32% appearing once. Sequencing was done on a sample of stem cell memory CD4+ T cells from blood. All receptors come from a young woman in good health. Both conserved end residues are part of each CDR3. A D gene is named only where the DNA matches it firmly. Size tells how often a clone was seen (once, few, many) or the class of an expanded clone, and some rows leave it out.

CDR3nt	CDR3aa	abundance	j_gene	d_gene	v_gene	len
TGTGCCTCACAGAAAATGAACACTGAAGCTTTCTTT	CASQKMNTEAFF	few	TRBJ1-1	.	TRBV30	12
TGCGCCAGCAGCCCGGGACAGGGTAGCACAGATACGCAGTATTTT	CASSPGQGSTDTQYF	.	TRBJ2-3	TRBD1	TRBV5-1	15
TGCGCCAGCAGCTTGACTCACGAGCAGTACTTC	CASSLTHEQYF	few	TRBJ2-7	.	TRBV5-1	11
TGTGCCATCAGTGCAGACCGACAGGGGGCCGCCCATTTT	CAISADRQGAAHF	.	TRBJ1-5	TRBD1	TRBV10-3	13
TGTGCCAGCCGAGACGGGAGGGGGTTCTACGAGCAGTACTTC	CASRDGRGFYEQYF	.	TRBJ2-7	TRBD2	TRBV11-3	14
TGTGCCAGCAGCCCTGTCGCGGGGAGGCCCGGGGAGCTGTTTTTT	CASSPVAGRPGELFF	.	TRBJ2-2	.	TRBV7-9	15
TGTGCCACCAGCAGGACCCTACTAGAGAGTAACGAGCAGTACTTC	CATSRTLLESNEQYF	.	TRBJ2-7	.	TRBV15	15
TGTGCCAGCAGCCCCCTAGCGGGAGGTTGGAGGCAAGAGACCCAGTACTTC	CASSPLAGGWRQETQYF	.	TRBJ2-5	TRBD2	TRBV5-4	17
TGTGCCAGCAGCGTAGCCGGGACAGATACGCAGTATTTT	CASSVAGTDTQYF	few	TRBJ2-3	.	TRBV9	13
TGTGCCAGCACCAAATCACTCACAGATACGCAGTATTTT	CASTKSLTDTQYF	few	TRBJ2-3	.	TRBV11-2	13
TGTGCCAGCAGTCCCCCGGGACTAGCGCCGACCGGGGAGCTGTTTTTT	CASSPPGLAPTGELFF	.	TRBJ2-2	TRBD2	TRBV6-6	16
TGTGCCAGCAGCTTAGTGGGGACAGGCCAGTACTTC	CASSLVGTGQYF	.	TRBJ2-4	TRBD1	TRBV7-9	12
TGCGCCAGCAGCCAAGAGTTACGGGGGGCGAACACCGGGGAGCTGTTTTTT	CASSQELRGANTGELFF	few	TRBJ2-2	TRBD2	TRBV4-1	17
TGCACCAGCAGGGCTAGCGAGGAGGGTACGCAGTATTTT	CTSRASEEGTQYF	.	TRBJ2-3	.	TRBV1	13
TGTGCCAGTACCGGTACGTCAGGGGGGACTGAAGCTTTCTTT	CASTGTSGGTEAFF	.	TRBJ1-1	TRBD1	TRBV19	14
TGTGCCAGCAGTGGGTGGCGGGGCCCCGACGAGCAGTACTTC	CASSGWRGPDEQYF	few	TRBJ2-7	.	TRBV2	14
TGTGCCAGCAGCAGGCCCGCCGGGGAGCTGTTTTTT	CASSRPAGELFF	.	TRBJ2-2	.	TRBV6-1	12
TGTGCCAGCAGTGGTCACTACGAGCAGTACTTC	CASSGHYEQYF	few	TRBJ2-7	.	TRBV6-1	11
TGTGCCAGCAGCTTGCAGGGGGCAAATGAGCAGTTCTTC	CASSLQGANEQFF	.	TRBJ2-1	TRBD1	TRBV5-4	13
TGTGCCAGCAGCCGAGAGGAGGGACCCTACGAGCAGTACTTC	CASSREEGPYEQYF	few	TRBJ2-7	.	TRBV4-2	14
TGTGCCATTCGGGGAGCGGGGGTGGACGAGCAGTACTTC	CAIRGAGVDEQYF	many	TRBJ2-7	TRBD2	TRBV10-3	13
TGTGCCTGGACCCTTCGGGGGTACCCTATTCACCTCCACTTT	CAWTLRGYPIHLHF	few	TRBJ1-6	.	TRBV30	14
TGTGCCAGCAGCCCTATTATATGCGGGGAGCTGTTTTTT	CASSPIICGELFF	.	TRBJ2-2	.	TRBV21-1	13
TGCGCCAGCAGCTCGCTAACTAGCTCCTACAATGAGCAGTTCTTC	CASSSLTSSYNEQFF	few	TRBJ2-1	.	TRBV5-1	15
TGTGCCAGCAGCCACCAACCAGGGCGGGAGGGCCGCAATGAGCAGTTCTTC	CASSHQPGREGRNEQFF	few	TRBJ2-1	TRBD2	TRBV14	17
TGTGCCAGCAGACCATCACTAGCGGGGGACGTCTACGAGCAGTACTTC	CASRPSLAGDVYEQYF	few	TRBJ2-7	TRBD2	TRBV5-4	16
TGTGCCATCAGTGATCCGGGGACAGGGAGACTTGGCTACACCTTC	CAISDPGTGRLGYTF	.	TRBJ1-2	TRBD1	TRBV10-3	15
TGTGCCACCAGCAGAGATCAAAGCGCCAACGTCCTGACTTTC	CATSRDQSANVLTF	many	TRBJ2-6	.	TRBV15	14
TGTGCCAGCAGTGAATTTAGCGGGGGACAAGAGACCCAGTACTTC	CASSEFSGGQETQYF	few	TRBJ2-5	TRBD2	TRBV2	15
TGTGCCAGCAGCCCCTGGGGTTTCCGGACTACAGATACGCAGTATTTT	CASSPWGFRTTDTQYF	.	TRBJ2-3	.	TRBV27	16
TGTGCCAGCAGCCCTGAGCACAGTGAGCAGTTCTTC	CASSPEHSEQFF	few	TRBJ2-1	.	TRBV7-9	12
TGTGCCAGCTCACCACCCACTCCCGGGGAGACCCAGTACTTC	CASSPPTPGETQYF	.	TRBJ2-5	.	TRBV18	14
TGTGCCAGCAGTATCCCGGGACTAGCGGGACCGCATGAGCAGTTCTTC	CASSIPGLAGPHEQFF	.	TRBJ2-1	TRBD2	TRBV2	16
TGTGCCAGCAGCCCCCGGACAGGGGCCCACCAAGAGACCCAGTACTTC	CASSPRTGAHQETQYF	.	TRBJ2-5	TRBD1	TRBV5-4	16
TGTGCCAGCAGGGTTGGGCCCTCCGAGACCCAGTACTTC	CASRVGPSETQYF	.	TRBJ2-5	.	TRBV4-2	13
TGCGCCAGCAGCCAAGAAAACAGGGCCGGGCGCGAGCAGTACTTC	CASSQENRAGREQYF	.	TRBJ2-7	.	TRBV5-1	15
TGCGCCAGCAGCTTTCAGGCGAACACTGAAGCTTTCTTT	CASSFQANTEAFF	.	TRBJ1-1	.	TRBV5-1	13
TGTGCCAGTAAGACAGGGAGCTCCTACGAGCAGTACTTC	CASKTGSSYEQYF	few	TRBJ2-7	TRBD1	TRBV6-6	13
TGTGCCAGCAGCCAAGAAGGAGGGGGCAGCAATCAGCCCCAGCATTTT	CASSQEGGGSNQPQHF	.	TRBJ1-5	TRBD1	TRBV4-2	16
TGTGCTAGTGGTCCCCTTTCGGATACGCAGTATTTT	CASGPLSDTQYF	.	TRBJ2-3	.	TRBV12-5	12
TGTGCCAGCAGCTTGGGGGGACAAACGACCGAAGCTTTCTTT	CASSLGGQTTEAFF	.	TRBJ1-1	.	TRBV5-5	14
TGTGCCTGGACTAGCGGGGGCACAGATACGCAGTATTTT	CAWTSGGTDTQYF	few	TRBJ2-3	TRBD2	TRBV30	13